This TCR beta chain was captured by sequencing in a study of T cells after yellow fever vaccination. Germline values: CDR1 PRHDT, CDR2 FYEKMQ (reference sequence). V was clipped by 3 bases and J by 0 bases; unmatched bases: 8. CDR3 size: 17 residues. Using its own MiXCR run on the 5' RACE reads, TCRdb lists one record per CDR3 protein. The data contain 300,000 to 400,000 distinct CDR3 sequences, approximately 12% of them seen just once; the ten biggest clones take up 3.2%. Study-wide results and caveats: Repertoires sorted by FACS could include abundant clonotypes that are contaminants from the bulk population.

With respect to this clonotype: The antigen is undetermined.

The V call is TRBV13, the J call TRBJ2-3; 8 bases align to TRBD2. Sequencing used CD4+ T cells sorted from PBMCs, obtained 15 days after the yellow fever booster vaccination. This receptor was taken from a man between 18 and 29 years old who received the YFV17D yellow fever vaccine. CDR3 DNA: TGTGCCAGCAGCTTCGTGGGCGGGGGGACTAGCACAGATACGCAGTATTTT. Protein: CASSFVGGGTSTDTQYF.